The source of this TCR beta chain is a study of PD-L1 blockade in urothelial cancer (dated by TCRdb to 2016 to 2017). For context, the study as a whole: All patients started therapy around 2014 and received atezolizumab 1,200 mg intravenously every 3 weeks. Somatic, immune and clinical correlates of response to PD-L1 blockade with atezolizumab in urothelial cancer were the focus of an exploratory multi-omic analysis. About 85% of the roughly 29 patients were identified as males with urothelial cancer of bladder origin, and a prior smoking history was reported by 18 of 29 patients. Patients had an ECOG performance status of 0 or 1 and had received between 0 and 3 prior chemotherapy regimens. In the same patients, pretreatment tumors underwent whole exome sequencing and RNA sequencing in addition to TCR sequencing. Durable clinical benefit was defined as a progression-free survival longer than 6 months, and TCR features were additionally tested against progression-free survival and overall survival. Blood samples yielded a median of around 150,000 T cells and tens of thousands of unique TCRs, with median clonality roughly 0.082. Nine patients achieved durable clinical benefit and fewer than 25 did not. Pretreatment tumor samples, along with matched peripheral blood collected serially before and after atezolizumab treatment, underwent TCR sequencing. Blood samples were analyzed at 3 weeks after treatment start (second dose) and at 6 weeks after treatment start. Pretreatment blood TCR-seq was available for about 27 patients, at least one posttreatment blood collection was obtained for some 25 patients, and tumor TCR-seq was available for some 25 patients. Summary of the overall study and its limitations: A pretreatment peripheral blood TCR clonality below the median was linked to improved progression-free and overall survival. Because of the small sample size (n ≈ 31) and the many exploratory analyses performed, the results are intended to be regarded as hypothesis-generating. Among patients with durable benefit, tumor-associated TCR clones showed greater expansion in peripheral blood 3 weeks after treatment started (n of about 20, p = 0.022).

Synthetic TCR analog templates were spiked into each PCR so that absolute template abundance could be estimated from read counts. TCRbeta CDR3 regions were amplified from genomic DNA with bias-controlled V and J gene primers using the immunoSEQ assay. Sequencing of rearranged TCRbeta segments was done at approximately 20X coverage. The study's own analysis went as follows. Clustering was used to correct sequencing errors, and CDR3s were annotated against IMGT so that V, D and J genes could be assigned. Downstream analyses used only productive TCRbeta rearrangements, leaving out any out-of-frame or stop-codon sequences. Clonality was computed as one minus Shannon entropy normalized by the log of the number of unique productive sequences. Clones differing between time points or between blood and tumor were identified using Fisher's exact test with Benjamini-Hochberg correction, with an adjusted p below 0.01 applied as the threshold. TCRdb holds this immuneACCESS table with in-frame rearrangements only. Some clones are missing; in checked studies, unresolved V genes explain under half, and the rest has no known cause. V, J and clone size reflect that table, while D and trimming were determined from the DNA. For this sample there are about 91,000 clones; approximately 87% appear just once. The ten most abundant clones make up approximately 8.4% of the sample.

This specimen's time point label, interpreted: peripheral blood 6 weeks after treatment start. The cohort comprised fewer than 35 patients with locally advanced or metastatic urothelial carcinoma treated at Memorial Sloan Kettering on a trial protocol. Peripheral blood mononuclear cells were collected pretreatment and during treatment, with between 1 and 8 total time points obtained per patient. The Qiagen DNeasy Blood extraction kit was used to purify genomic DNA from total PBMCs and tumor samples. PBMCs were collected pretreatment and during treatment and were isolated and stored as previously described. This clone appeared once. It lacks a known antigen. No base quality values were provided; no much bigger clone lies one nucleotide off. Including cysteine and phenylalanine, the CDR3 has 14 amino acids. Only the CDR3 DNA is retained, 42 bases long and in frame from the first base. CDR1 and CDR2 are drawn from the germline V gene: SGHVS, FQNEAQ. V drops 5 bases and J drops 0 bases, leaving 10 bases in between.

This specimen was PBMCs, taken around atezolizumab (anti-PD-L1) treatment. This sequence was found in a man aged 65 to 79 with urothelial cancer. The rearrangement joined TRBV7-8 to TRBJ1-1; no D gene is confidently identified. Here is the DNA: TGTGCCAGCAGCCCCAGGAACATGAACACTGAAGCTTTCTTT. Protein translation: CASSPRNMNTEAFF.